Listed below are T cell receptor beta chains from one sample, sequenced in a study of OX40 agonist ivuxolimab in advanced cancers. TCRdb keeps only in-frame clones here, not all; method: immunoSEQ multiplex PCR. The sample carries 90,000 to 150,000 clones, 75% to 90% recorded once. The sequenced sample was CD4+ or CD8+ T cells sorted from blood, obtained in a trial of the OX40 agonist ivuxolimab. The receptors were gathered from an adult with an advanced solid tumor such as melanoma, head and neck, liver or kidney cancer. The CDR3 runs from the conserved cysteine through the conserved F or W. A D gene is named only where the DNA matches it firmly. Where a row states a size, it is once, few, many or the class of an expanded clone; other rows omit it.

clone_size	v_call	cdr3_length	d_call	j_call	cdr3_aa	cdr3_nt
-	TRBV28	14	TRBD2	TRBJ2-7	CASSRSGEGHEQYF	TGTGCCAGCAGTCGGTCGGGGGAGGGCCACGAGCAGTACTTC
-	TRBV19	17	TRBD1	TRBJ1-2	CASSTLSTWTGASGYTF	TGTGCCAGTAGTACCCTTTCCACTTGGACAGGGGCGTCGGGCTACACCTTC
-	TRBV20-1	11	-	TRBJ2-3	CSARMTDTQYF	TGCAGTGCTAGAATGACGGATACGCAGTATTTT
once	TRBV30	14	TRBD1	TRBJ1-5	CAYSGTGHNQPQHF	TGTGCCTACTCAGGGACAGGTCATAATCAGCCCCAGCATTTT
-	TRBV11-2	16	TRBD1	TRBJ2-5	CASSLSLGQRQETQYF	TGTGCCAGCAGCTTAAGTTTGGGACAGAGACAAGAGACCCAGTACTTC
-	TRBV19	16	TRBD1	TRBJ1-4	CASSEGQGMANEKLFF	TGTGCCAGTAGTGAGGGACAGGGAATGGCTAATGAAAAACTGTTTTTT
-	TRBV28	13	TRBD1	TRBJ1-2	CASSVTGDYGYTF	TGTGCCAGCAGCGTCACAGGGGACTATGGCTACACCTTC
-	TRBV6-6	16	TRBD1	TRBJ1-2	CASSSTGGRGSYGYTF	TGTGCCAGCAGTTCCACAGGGGGGCGGGGGTCTTATGGCTACACCTTC
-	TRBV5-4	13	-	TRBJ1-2	CASSLEPGFGYTF	TGTGCCAGCAGCTTGGAGCCCGGTTTTGGCTACACCTTC
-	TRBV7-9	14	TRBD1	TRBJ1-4	CASSGTGPNEKLFF	TGTGCCAGCTCCGGGACAGGGCCTAATGAAAAACTGTTTTTT
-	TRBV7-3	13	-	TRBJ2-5	CASSPAGRETQYF	TGTGCCAGCAGTCCCGCGGGTAGGGAGACCCAGTACTTC
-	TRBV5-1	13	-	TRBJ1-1	CASSLGGTTEAFF	TGCGCCAGCAGCTTGGGAGGGACCACTGAAGCTTTCTTT
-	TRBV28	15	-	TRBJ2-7	CASSPAGRPLGEQYF	TGTGCCAGCAGCCCAGCGGGCAGACCCCTGGGGGAGCAGTACTTC
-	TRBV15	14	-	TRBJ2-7	CATSRGRFSYEQYF	TGTGCCACCAGCAGAGGAAGATTCTCCTACGAGCAGTACTTC
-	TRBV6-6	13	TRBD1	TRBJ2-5	CATIFLAGGTQYF	TGTGCCACCATATTCCTGGCAGGGGGGACCCAGTACTTC
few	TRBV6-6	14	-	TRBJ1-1	CASSMTPLNTEAFF	TGTGCCAGCAGTATGACACCTTTGAACACTGAAGCTTTCTTT
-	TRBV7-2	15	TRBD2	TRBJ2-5	CASSFSGGHQETQYF	TGTGCCAGCAGCTTTAGCGGGGGGCACCAAGAGACCCAGTACTTC
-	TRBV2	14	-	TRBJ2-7	CASLMDRGSYEQYF	TGTGCCAGCCTAATGGACAGAGGTTCCTACGAGCAGTACTTC
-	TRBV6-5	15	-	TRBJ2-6	CASSYSPSGANVLTF	TGTGCCAGCAGTTACTCCCCCTCTGGGGCCAACGTCCTGACTTTC
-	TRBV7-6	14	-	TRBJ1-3	CASSLVGLGNTIYF	TGTGCCAGCAGCTTAGTAGGGCTTGGGAACACCATATATTTT
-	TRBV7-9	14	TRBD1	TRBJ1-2	CASSLVQGASGYTF	TGTGCCAGCAGCTTAGTTCAGGGGGCTTCTGGCTACACCTTC
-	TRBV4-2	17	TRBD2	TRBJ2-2	CASSQRRLAGGPGELFF	TGTGCCAGCAGCCAGCGTAGATTAGCGGGGGGGCCCGGGGAGCTGTTTTTT
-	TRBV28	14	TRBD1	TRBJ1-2	CASKPGQSNYGYTF	TGTGCCAGCAAACCGGGACAGTCTAACTATGGCTACACCTTC
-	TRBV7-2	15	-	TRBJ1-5	CASSFERGRGQPQHF	TGTGCCAGCAGCTTTGAAAGGGGACGCGGTCAGCCCCAGCATTTT
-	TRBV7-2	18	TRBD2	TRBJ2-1	CASSPFGGGAGLGSKQFF	TGTGCCAGCAGCCCCTTTGGGGGGGGAGCGGGCCTCGGGTCTAAGCAGTTCTTC
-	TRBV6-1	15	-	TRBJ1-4	CASSEDSGQTEKLFF	TGTGCCAGCAGTGAAGATTCCGGACAGACCGAAAAACTGTTTTTT
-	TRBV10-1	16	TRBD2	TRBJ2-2	CATLDEAGANTGELFF	TGCGCCACCTTAGACGAAGCGGGGGCGAACACCGGGGAGCTGTTTTTT
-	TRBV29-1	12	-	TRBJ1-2	CSGGKGNYGYTF	TGCAGCGGGGGGAAGGGGAACTATGGCTACACCTTC
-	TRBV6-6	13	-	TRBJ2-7	CASSWDRPYEQYF	TGTGCCAGCAGTTGGGACCGTCCCTACGAGCAGTACTTC
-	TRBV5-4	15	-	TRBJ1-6	CASSLGSSYNSPLHF	TGTGCCAGCAGCTTAGGGAGCTCCTATAATTCACCCCTCCACTTT
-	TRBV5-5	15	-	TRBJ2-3	CASTRGGPERDTQYF	TGTGCCAGCACTCGGGGAGGTCCCGAGCGGGATACGCAGTATTTT
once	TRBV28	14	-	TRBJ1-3	CATRGLFSGNTIYF	TGTGCCACCCGTGGGTTGTTCTCTGGAAACACCATATATTTT
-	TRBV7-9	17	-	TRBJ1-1	CASSPRDLGGTNTEAFF	TGTGCCAGCAGCCCAAGGGATTTAGGCGGTACGAACACTGAAGCTTTCTTT
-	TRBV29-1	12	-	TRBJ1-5	CSVWDGNQPQHF	TGCAGCGTATGGGACGGGAATCAGCCCCAGCATTTT
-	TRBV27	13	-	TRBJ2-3	CASSFRGIDTQYF	TGTGCCAGCAGTTTCAGAGGAATAGATACGCAGTATTTT
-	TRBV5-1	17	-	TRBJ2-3	CASSLAGPRGGIDTQYF	TGCGCCAGCAGCTTGGCTGGGCCGCGGGGTGGAATAGATACGCAGTATTTT
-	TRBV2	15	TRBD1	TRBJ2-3	CASRRDRGQIDTQYF	TGTGCCAGCAGACGGGACAGGGGGCAAATAGATACGCAGTATTTT
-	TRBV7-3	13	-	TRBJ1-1	CASSLSMNTEAFF	TGTGCCAGCAGCCTATCGATGAACACTGAAGCTTTCTTT
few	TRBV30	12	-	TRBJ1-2	CAWSESGFGYTF	TGTGCCTGGAGTGAGTCGGGATTTGGCTACACCTTC
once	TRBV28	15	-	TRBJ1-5	CASSLPTAIYQPQHF	TGTGCCAGCAGTTTACCCACGGCAATTTATCAGCCCCAGCATTTT
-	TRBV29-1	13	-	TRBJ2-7	CSVGDGGSYEQYF	TGCAGCGTGGGGGACGGGGGCTCCTACGAGCAGTACTTC
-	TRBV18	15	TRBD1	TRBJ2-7	CASSPSTGNSYEQYF	TGTGCCAGCTCCCCATCGACAGGGAACTCCTACGAGCAGTACTTC
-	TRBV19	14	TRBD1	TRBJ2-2	CASRDRGQAGELFF	TGTGCCAGTAGGGACAGGGGGCAGGCCGGGGAGCTGTTTTTT
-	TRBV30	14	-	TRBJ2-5	CAWSVLGGAETQYF	TGTGCCTGGAGTGTATTGGGGGGGGCGGAGACCCAGTACTTC
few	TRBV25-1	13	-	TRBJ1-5	CASSEQVGQPQHF	TGTGCCAGCAGTGAGCAGGTTGGACAGCCCCAGCATTTT